Shown below are 24 T cell receptor beta chains from a single sample sequenced in a study of blood T cell repertoires in COVID-19. Sequencing used immunoSEQ multiplex PCR; TCRdb keeps in-frame clones, though not all of them. The table includes roughly 190,000 clones, approximately 85% detected once. The sample comprised peripheral blood. These receptors were taken from a woman in her 70s with active or convalescent COVID-19.

This sequence joins TRBV28 and TRBJ1-2; possible D gene TRBD1, 5 bases. CDR1 and CDR2 (germline): MDHEN, SYDVKM. Trimming left V 4 bases short and J 6 bases short, with 15 bases between. The CDR3 has 14 residues. CDR3 DNA: TGTGCCAGCAGTTCCCACCAACAGGACCATGGCTACACCTTC. As protein: CASSSHQQDHGYTF.

The CDR3 sequence is CASSLEGQVLDEQFF. CDR3 coding DNA: TGTGCCAGCAGCTTAGAGGGACAGGTTTTGGATGAGCAGTTCTTC. The chain is built from TRBV11-3 and TRBJ2-1, with TRBD1 matching over 8 bases. CDR1 is SGHNT, CDR2 YENEEA, per germline. Germline trimming cut 0 bases from V and 8 bases from J; bases unmatched to any gene: 6. The CDR3 runs to 15 residues.

This rearrangement joins TRBV28 to TRBJ2-5; D gene uncertain. In germline, CDR1 is MDHEN, CDR2 SYDVKM. The CDR3 is 14 residues long. V lost 5 bases and J 6 bases, leaving 16 bases between the germline ends. The DNA for the CDR3 is TGTGCCAGCAGTCTCGAATTGTCTATGAAGACCCAGTACTTC. Translating gives CASSLELSMKTQYF. The whole variable domain, filled in from reference TRBV28 and TRBJ2-5, reads DVKVTQSSRYLVKRTGEKVFLECVQDMDHENMFWYRQDPGLGLRLIYFSYDVKMKEKGDIPEGYSVSREKKERFSLILESASTNQTSMYLCASSLELSMKTQYFGPGTRLLVL.

This chain uses TRBV28 with TRBJ2-3; TRBD2 might be the D (6 bases). The germline V gene has CDR1 MDHEN and CDR2 SYDVKM. With 6 bases removed from V and 0 bases from J, the gap between germline ends came to 16 bases. This CDR3 has 16 amino acids. In nucleotides, the CDR3 is TGTGCCAGCAGCACCTGGGGACGGGGGAGCACAGATACGCAGTATTTT. The encoded protein is CASSTWGRGSTDTQYF.

CDR3 region: CAVGRGEREQYF. CDR3 in DNA: TGTGCCGTGGGGCGGGGAGAGAGGGAGCAGTACTTC. The chain carries TRBV25-1 and TRBJ2-7, with a tentative D call TRBD2 (6 bases). Germline CDR1 MGHDK, CDR2 SYGVNS. Trimming removed 11 bases at V and 7 bases at J, with 18 bases between. There are 12 residues in the CDR3.

The chain is built from TRBV2 and TRBJ1-1; 11 bases map to TRBD1. The J segment lost 5 bases and the V segment lost 11 bases, leaving 13 bases of the junction unmatched. CDR3 size: 15 residues. Germline V lookup: CDR1 SNHLY, CDR2 FYNNEI. CDR3 bases: TGTGCCGGCGAGGGGACAGGGGGAATTCGGACTGAAGCTTTCTTT. It specifies CAGEGTGGIRTEAFF. Full variable domain (rest looked up from reference TRBV2 and TRBJ1-1): EPEVTQTPSHQVTQMGQEVILRCVPISNHLYFYWYRQILGQKVEFLVSFYNNEISEKSEIFDDQFSVERPDGSNFTLKIRSTKLEDSAMYFCAGEGTGGIRTEAFFGQGTRLTVV.

This clone has only one observation. This chain uses TRBV5-1 with TRBJ2-1; 13 bases agree with TRBD2. The V and J ends lost 0 bases and 6 bases, in that order; junction bases with no gene match: 0. Germline V lookup: CDR1 SGHRS, CDR2 YFSETQ. This CDR3 comprises 15 residues. The CDR3 DNA is TGCGCCAGCAGCTTGGGACTAGCGGGAGGCAATGAGCAGTTCTTC. Translated: CASSLGLAGGNEQFF.

Remarks on this clone: The junction departs from germline at one end; a sequencing error may be responsible. The CDR3, as DNA: TGTGCCAGCAGCTCCGGAGTCTTCGCTAACTACGGCTACACCTTC. It encodes CASSSGVFANYGYTF. The rearrangement uses TRBV7-9 and TRBJ1-2; D ambiguous. Germline V lookup: CDR1 SEHNR, CDR2 FQNEAQ (reference sequence). The CDR3 is 15 amino acids. Full variable domain (outside the CDR3, taken from reference TRBV7-9 and TRBJ1-2): DTGVSQNPRHKITKRGQNVTFRCDPISEHNRLYWYRQTLGQGPEFLTYFQNEAQLEKSRLLSDRFSAERPKGSFSTLEIQRTEQGDSAMYLCASSSGVFANYGYTFGSGTRLTVV.

The rearrangement links TRBV5-1 to TRBJ2-1; 7 bases map to TRBD1. Germline loops: CDR1 SGHRS, CDR2 YFSETQ. V was clipped by 3 bases and J by 6 bases; unmatched bases: 6. The CDR3 spans 14 residues. The CDR3 sequence is CASSSKGQPNEQFF. As DNA, the CDR3 is TGCGCCAGCAGCTCAAAGGGACAGCCCAATGAGCAGTTCTTC. Complete variable domain (other parts from reference TRBV5-1 and TRBJ2-1): KAGVTQTPRYLIKTRGQQVTLSCSPISGHRSVSWYQQTPGQGLQFLFEYFSETQRNKGNFPGRFSGRQFSNSRSEMNVSTLELGDSALYLCASSSKGQPNEQFFGPGTRLTVL.

The V call is TRBV29-1, the J call TRBJ2-7; D perhaps matches TRBD2 (5 bases). Germline loops: CDR1 SQVTM, CDR2 ANQGSEA. The CDR3 totals 12 residues. V was cut by 6 bases and J by 2 bases, with 11 bases left in between. This CDR3 reads CSVSLATYEQYF. CDR3 coding DNA: TGCAGCGTGAGTCTAGCTACCTACGAGCAGTACTTC.

The chain combines TRBV5-5 with TRBJ1-2; D ambiguous. The CDR3 totals 14 residues. The V and J ends lost 0 bases and 8 bases respectively, with 14 bases between them. Germline V gene lookup returns CDR1 SGHKS and CDR2 YYEKEE (reference sequence). The CDR3 reads CASSLDLALGGYTF. The CDR3, as DNA: TGTGCCAGCAGCTTGGATCTAGCCCTCGGAGGCTACACCTTC.

The genes are TRBV5-6 and TRBJ2-1, with 10 bases that match TRBD2. V was pared by 4 bases and J by 8 bases, with 12 bases of the junction left unmatched. The CDR3 length is 16 residues. Germline V gene sequence: CDR1 SGHDT, CDR2 YYEEEE. This CDR3 reads CASSQPGTSVGDEQFF. Here the CDR3 DNA reads TGTGCCAGCAGCCAGCCCGGGACTAGCGTGGGGGATGAGCAGTTCTTC.

This chain links TRBV6-5 with TRBJ1-1; 7 bases map to TRBD1. Germline values: CDR1 MNHEY, CDR2 SVGAGI. With V trimmed by 6 bases and J by 4 bases, 5 bases remained unmatched. There are 13 residues in the CDR3. CDR3 in DNA: TGTGCCAGCAGATGGACAGGAGGCACTGAAGCTTTCTTT. It translates to CASRWTGGTEAFF.

The chain carries TRBV15 and TRBJ2-7; D unresolved. Germline V gene sequence: CDR1 LNHNV, CDR2 YYDKDF (reference sequence). The CDR3 is 13 amino acids. V shed 3 bases and J shed 4 bases, with 10 bases lying between them. The CDR3 DNA follows: TGTGCCACCAGCAGCCACCGGCGGTACGAGCAGTACTTC. As protein: CATSSHRRYEQYF.

The rearrangement joins TRBV4-1 to TRBJ2-1, with 10 bases fitting TRBD2. From germline, CDR1 is MGHRA and CDR2 YSYEKL. V gave up 2 bases and J gave up 7 bases; unmatched junction bases: 14. The CDR3 extends over 18 amino acids. In DNA form, the CDR3 reads TGCGCCAGCAGCCAACGCCTGGGCGCTAGCGGGAGTTATAATGAGCAGTTCTTC. This encodes CASSQRLGASGSYNEQFF.

In DNA, the CDR3 is TGTGCCAGCAGCTTAAGCCGTAATAGCGGGAGCCCCACGGGGTTCTTC. Amino acid sequence: CASSLSRNSGSPTGFF. The chain uses TRBV7-2 and TRBJ2-1; 9 bases align to TRBD2. V trimming: 2 bases; J trimming: 15 bases; junction bases outside the gene matches: 17. The CDR3 extends over 16 amino acids. Germline V gives CDR1 SGHTA, CDR2 FQGNSA.

This clone was seen a handful of times. This chain links TRBV11-2 with TRBJ2-2; tentative D call: TRBD2 (6 bases). This CDR3 comprises 16 residues. Trimming stripped 7 bases from V and 4 bases from J, with 19 bases between. The V gene's germline CDR1 is SGHAT and CDR2 FQNNGV. The CDR3 nucleotides read TGTGCCAGCACCCTACGCCCGGGGGTCAGCACCGGGGAGCTGTTTTTT. Its translation is CASTLRPGVSTGELFF.

The rearrangement uses TRBV5-1 and TRBJ2-5; TRBD1 matches 8 bases. The CDR3 consists of 17 residues. Germline loops: CDR1 SGHRS, CDR2 YFSETQ. The V gene end was trimmed by 1 base and the J gene end by 2 bases; junction bases not matched to a gene: 10. Written as DNA, the CDR3 is TGCGCCAGCAGCTTGCTAGGACAGGGAAGGGGACAAGAGACCCAGTACTTC. This sequence encodes CASSLLGQGRGQETQYF.

This clone was seen a few times. This CDR3 is also generated by other DNA sequences in the sample. This rearrangement joins TRBV18 to TRBJ1-2; 7 bases match TRBD1. The germline gives CDR1 KGHSH, CDR2 LQKENI. The CDR3 runs to 13 residues. V shed 2 bases and J 3 bases; nucleotides not matched to a gene: 0. The CDR3 here is CASSPDRDYGYTF. The CDR3 coding sequence is TGTGCCAGCTCACCAGACAGGGACTATGGCTACACCTTC.

This rearrangement joins TRBV7-9 to TRBJ1-1; 8 bases align to TRBD1. V shed 4 bases and J 5 bases; nucleotides not matched to a gene: 6. The CDR3 consists of 14 residues. The V gene's germline CDR1 is SEHNR and CDR2 FQNEAQ (reference sequence). CDR3 amino acids: CASSSSTGVTEAFF. CDR3 in DNA: TGTGCCAGCAGCTCATCGACAGGGGTAACTGAAGCTTTCTTT.

This clone was seen more than once but under ten times. V usage is TRBV6-5 and J usage is TRBJ2-7; perhaps TRBD2 as D (5 bases). Trimming pared 6 bases from V and 0 bases from J, leaving 15 bases between. The CDR3 totals 15 residues. Germline CDR1 reads MNHEY; CDR2 reads SVGAGI. The CDR3 sequence: CASSALTTSSYEQYF. CDR3 coding DNA: TGTGCCAGCAGCGCCCTGACTACTAGCTCCTACGAGCAGTACTTC.

This rearrangement joins TRBV7-9 to TRBJ2-5; TRBD1 matches at 7 bases. This CDR3 is 14 amino acids long. Looked up from germline, CDR1 is SEHNR and CDR2 is FQNEAQ (reference sequence). V shed 5 bases, J shed 1 base, and the junction held 4 bases outside the gene matches. The CDR3 sequence: CASSQGTAQETQYF. In DNA, the CDR3 is TGTGCCAGCAGCCAAGGGACAGCCCAAGAGACCCAGTACTTC.

V and J are TRBV5-1 and TRBJ2-7, with 7 bases aligning to TRBD1. V lost 4 bases to trimming and J lost 7 bases; unmatched junction nucleotides: 5. Looked up from germline, CDR1 is SGHRS and CDR2 is YFSETQ. This CDR3 is built from 12 residues. CDR3 amino acids: CASSTDRAEQYF. The DNA for the CDR3 is TGCGCCAGCAGCACCGACAGGGCTGAGCAGTACTTC.

The CDR3 reads CASSLGQRETQYF. The CDR3 DNA reads TGTGCCAGCAGCTTGGGCCAGAGGGAGACCCAGTACTTC. The chain is built from TRBV5-8 and TRBJ2-5; D call uncertain. This CDR3 comprises 13 residues. Between the trimmed V and J ends, which lost 0 bases and 5 bases, there was a span of 8 bases. Per the germline V gene, CDR1 is SGHTS and CDR2 is YDEGEE.